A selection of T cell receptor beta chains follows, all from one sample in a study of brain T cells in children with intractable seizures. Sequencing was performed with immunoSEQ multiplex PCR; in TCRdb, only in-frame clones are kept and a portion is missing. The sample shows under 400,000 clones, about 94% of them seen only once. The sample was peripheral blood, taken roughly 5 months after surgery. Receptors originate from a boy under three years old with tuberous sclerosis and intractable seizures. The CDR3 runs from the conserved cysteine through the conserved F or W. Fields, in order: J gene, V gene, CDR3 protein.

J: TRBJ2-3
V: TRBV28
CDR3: CASSLYVSTDTQYF

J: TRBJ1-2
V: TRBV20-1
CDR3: CSASREGAGNYGYTF

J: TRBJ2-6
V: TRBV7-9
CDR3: CASSQADGSSGANVLTF

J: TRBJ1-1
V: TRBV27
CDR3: CASSLRGSNTEAFF

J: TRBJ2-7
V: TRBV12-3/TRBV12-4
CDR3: CASSPNQVAEQYF

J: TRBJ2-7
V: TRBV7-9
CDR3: CASSLMGSGYEQYF

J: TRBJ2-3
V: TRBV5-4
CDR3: CASSLGTSSQYF

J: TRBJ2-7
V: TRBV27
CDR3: CASSQRGSYEQYF

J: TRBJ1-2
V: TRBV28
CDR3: CASQRTGFYGYTF

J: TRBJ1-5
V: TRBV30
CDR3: CAWNPAENQPQHF

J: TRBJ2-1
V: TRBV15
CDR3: CATSAEGQGVYNEQFF

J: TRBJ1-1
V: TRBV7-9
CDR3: CASSFDRDSTFRAEAFF

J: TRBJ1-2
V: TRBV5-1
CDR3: CASRSPRDGANYGYTF

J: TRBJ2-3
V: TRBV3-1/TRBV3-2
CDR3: CASSLGGTGGHTQYF

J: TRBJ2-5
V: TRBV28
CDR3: CASSSLVGTGQETQYF

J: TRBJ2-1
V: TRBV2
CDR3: CASSETAASYNEQFF

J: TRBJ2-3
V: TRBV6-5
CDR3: CASSYSGGTDTQYF

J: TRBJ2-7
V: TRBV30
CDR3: CAWSVGSYEQYF

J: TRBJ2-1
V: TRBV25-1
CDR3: CASSLGTSSYNEQFF

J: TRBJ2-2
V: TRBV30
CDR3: CAWSELGAPNTGELFF

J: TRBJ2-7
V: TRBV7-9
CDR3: CASSFDTYEQYF

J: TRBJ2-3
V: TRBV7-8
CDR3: CASSRAPRGREGPRDTQYF

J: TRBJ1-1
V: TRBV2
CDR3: CASSDWVGRGNTEAFF

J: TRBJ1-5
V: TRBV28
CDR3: CASSLNRYSNQPQHF

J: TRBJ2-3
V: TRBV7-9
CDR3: CASSLVFGTGTTDTQYF

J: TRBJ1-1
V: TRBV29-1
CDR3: CSGGQGGTEAFF

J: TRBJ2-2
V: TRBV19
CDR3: CASSLYTGELFF

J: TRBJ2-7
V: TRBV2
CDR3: CASTEASGGSYEQYF

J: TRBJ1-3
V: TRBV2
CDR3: CASSEAVTAGNTIYF

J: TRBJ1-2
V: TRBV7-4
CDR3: CASTHDWDGYTF

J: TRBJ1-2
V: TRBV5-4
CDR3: CASSLAGNYGYTF

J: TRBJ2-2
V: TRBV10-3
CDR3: CAIRIRDTDGGELFF

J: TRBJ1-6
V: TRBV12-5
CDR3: CASGLSPEPSSYNSPLHF

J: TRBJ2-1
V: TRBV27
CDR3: CASSPAGAYNEQFF

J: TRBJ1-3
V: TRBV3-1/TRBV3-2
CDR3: CASSQRGGLTGGGNTIYF

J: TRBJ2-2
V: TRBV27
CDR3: CASLSWTSGQNTGELFF

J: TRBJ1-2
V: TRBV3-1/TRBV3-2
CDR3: CASSNGADGYTF

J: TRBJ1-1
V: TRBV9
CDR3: CASSKGDRRNTEAFF

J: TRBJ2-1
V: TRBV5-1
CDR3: CASSSGLDRGLYNEQFF

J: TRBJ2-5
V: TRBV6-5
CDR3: CASSPAGRKTQYF

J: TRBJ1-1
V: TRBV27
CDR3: CASSVRTGWAEAFF

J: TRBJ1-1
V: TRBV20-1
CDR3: CSAKDPPEAFF

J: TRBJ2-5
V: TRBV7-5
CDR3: CARKGREGQETQYF

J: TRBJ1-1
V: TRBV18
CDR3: CASSPPGVNTEAFF

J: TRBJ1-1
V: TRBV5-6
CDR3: CASRLSMNTEAFF

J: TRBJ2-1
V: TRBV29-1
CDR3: CSADRDRVVGEQFF

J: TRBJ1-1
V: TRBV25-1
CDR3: CASSELLRETEAFF

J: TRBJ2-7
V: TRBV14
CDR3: CASSQEQGLYEQYF